Below, 22 T cell receptor beta chains from the same sample are listed, as sequenced in a study of cytomegalovirus exposure and HLA in healthy donors. Amplification used 60 Vbeta primers and 13 Jbeta primers. Assay: immunoSEQ multiplex PCR; the TCRdb copy retains only in-frame clones and omits some. The table lists 100,000 to 150,000 clones, about 80% of them singletons, with around 4% in the top ten. Sequences were obtained from PBMCs. Receptors originate from a man aged 35-49 years in good health and CMV-seronegative.

The chain links TRBV6-5 to TRBJ2-7, with D maybe TRBD1 (5 bases). CDR1 is MNHEY, CDR2 SVGAGI, per germline. This CDR3 comprises 13 residues. V lost 6 bases and J lost 5, with 14 bases in between. This CDR3 reads CASSPPGRDEQYF. The CDR3 region has the DNA TGTGCCAGCAGCCCCCCGGGCAGGGACGAGCAGTACTTC.

V gene TRBV6-1 combines with J gene TRBJ1-5; 7 bases agree with TRBD1. Germline loops: CDR1 MNHNS, CDR2 SASEGT. V shed 6 bases and J 4 bases; nucleotides not matched to a gene: 6. The CDR3 extends over 14 amino acids. The CDR3: CASSRDSPNQPQHF. CDR3 nucleotide sequence: TGTGCCAGCAGCCGGGACAGTCCGAATCAGCCCCAGCATTTT.

CDR3 loop: CASTQGGGTYEQYF. The CDR3 bases are TGTGCCAGCACCCAAGGTGGAGGCACGTACGAGCAGTACTTC. The chain uses TRBV2 and TRBJ2-7; perhaps TRBD2 as D (5 bases). Germline-derived CDR1 and CDR2 are SNHLY and FYNNEI. Trimming took 7 bases from V and 4 from J, leaving 17 bases between them. The length of the CDR3 is 14 residues.

J is TRBJ2-1 and V is TRBV7-2; the match to TRBD2 covers 7 bases. Looked up from germline, CDR1 is SGHTA and CDR2 is FQGNSA. This CDR3 has 13 amino acids. V shed 7 bases, J shed 8 bases, and the junction held 8 bases outside the gene matches. CDR3 sequence reads: CASTSGAGDEQFF. Written as DNA, the CDR3 is TGTGCCAGCACCTCCGGGGCGGGGGATGAGCAGTTCTTC.

The gene calls are TRBV25-1 and TRBJ2-5, with 9 bases lining up with TRBD1. Trimming at V came to 4 bases and at J to 4 bases, leaving 10 bases not matched to a gene. Germline V gene lookup returns CDR1 MGHDK and CDR2 SYGVNS. The CDR3 totals 16 residues. CDR3 coding DNA: TGTGCCAGCAGTGTGCCTGGGACAGGGCCGAGAGAGACCCAGTACTTC. Its translation is CASSVPGTGPRETQYF.

The chain links TRBV9 to TRBJ1-1; perhaps TRBD1 as D (6 bases). V lost 5 bases and J lost 4, with 15 bases in between. Germline V gene data show CDR1 as SGDLS and CDR2 as YYNGEE. The CDR3 is 14 residues long. This chain's CDR3 is CASSRGGGRTEAFF. CDR3 sequence (DNA): TGTGCCAGCAGTCGAGGGGGGGGGCGCACTGAAGCTTTCTTT.

The J gene is TRBJ2-7, the V gene TRBV30; D unclear. With 4 bases removed from V and 2 bases from J, the gap between germline ends came to 12 bases. Germline CDR1 GTSNPN, CDR2 SVGIG (reference sequence). The CDR3 is made up of 13 amino acids. The CDR3 protein is CAWTLAETYEQYF. Written as DNA, the CDR3 is TGTGCCTGGACCCTCGCAGAAACCTACGAGCAGTACTTC. Full variable domain (rest looked up from reference TRBV30 and TRBJ2-7): SQTIHQWPATLVQPVGSPLSLECTVEGTSNPNLYWYRQAAGRGLQLLFYSVGIGQISSEVPQNLSASRPQDRQFILSSKKLLLSDSGFYLCAWTLAETYEQYFGPGTRLTVT.

V and J are TRBV4-2 and TRBJ2-3, with a possible D match to TRBD2 (6 bases). The CDR3 is made up of 18 amino acids. Per the germline V gene, CDR1 is LGHNA and CDR2 is YNFKEQ. Between the trimmed V and J ends, which lost 1 base and 0 bases, there was a span of 17 bases. CDR3 sequence (DNA): TGTGCCAGCAGCCAAGTGAGGGGCGGGGAGGCGAGCACAGATACGCAGTATTTT. It encodes CASSQVRGGEASTDTQYF.

This clone was detected once. The chain carries TRBV28 and TRBJ1-4; D gene unclear. The V end was cut by 2 bases, the J end by 0 bases, with 7 bases between. The CDR3 covers 15 residues. The germline CDR1 and CDR2 sequences are MDHEN and SYDVKM. The CDR3 loop is CASSLGGTTNEKLFF. In DNA, the CDR3 is TGTGCCAGCAGTTTAGGCGGGACAACTAATGAAAAACTGTTTTTT.

J is TRBJ1-5 and V is TRBV6-5; 7 nucleotides agree with TRBD1. V gave up 7 bases and J gave up 3 bases; unmatched junction bases: 6. The germline gives CDR1 MNHEY, CDR2 SVGAGI. This CDR3 is built from 14 residues. CDR3 region: CASTLTGSNQPQHF. Here the CDR3 DNA reads TGTGCCAGCACTTTGACAGGGTCCAATCAGCCCCAGCATTTT.

V and J are TRBV7-9 and TRBJ1-5; 9 nucleotides align to TRBD1. Germline CDR1 and CDR2: SEHNR and FQNEAQ (reference sequence). V dropped 5 bases and J dropped 2; count of bases not matched to a gene: 13. The CDR3 consists of 18 residues. The CDR3 DNA sequence: TGTGCCAGCAGCGCGATAGGACAGGGGAATTCTGGCAATCAGCCCCAGCATTTT. The encoded protein is CASSAIGQGNSGNQPQHF. Full variable domain (rest looked up from reference TRBV7-9 and TRBJ1-5): DTGVSQNPRHKITKRGQNVTFRCDPISEHNRLYWYRQTLGQGPEFLTYFQNEAQLEKSRLLSDRFSAERPKGSFSTLEIQRTEQGDSAMYLCASSAIGQGNSGNQPQHFGDGTRLSIL.

The CDR3 DNA follows: TGTGCCAGTGGGGCAGGGGTGAACACTGAAGCTTTCTTT. It yields the protein CASGAGVNTEAFF. This chain connects TRBV19 to TRBJ1-1; D perhaps matches TRBD1 (6 bases). V dropped 8 bases and J dropped 0 bases, with 10 bases sitting between them. The CDR3 has 13 amino acids. Germline V gene lookup returns CDR1 LNHDA and CDR2 SQIVND (reference sequence).

V usage is TRBV6-6 and J usage is TRBJ1-2; tentative D call: TRBD1 (5 bases). V lost 0 bases, J lost 6 bases, and 14 bases lay in between. Germline-derived CDR1 and CDR2 are MNHNY and SVGAGI (reference sequence). The CDR3 sequence is 15 residues long. The CDR3 nucleotides are TGTGCCAGCAGTTACTCGATGGTATCGGGGGATGGCTACACCTTC. Translated, it gives CASSYSMVSGDGYTF.

The chain is built from TRBV27 and TRBJ1-2; D unresolved. The CDR3 is 17 residues long. The V end was cut by 5 bases, the J end by 0 bases, with 19 bases between. Germline CDR1 is MNHEY and CDR2 is SMNVEV (reference sequence). In DNA form, the CDR3 reads TGTGCCAGCAGTCCCCAACCGGAGCCAAGTGCTAACTATGGCTACACCTTC. Protein product: CASSPQPEPSANYGYTF.

The chain couples TRBV2 to TRBJ1-3, with D possibly being TRBD1 (6 bases). Deletions cut 0 bases from V and 3 bases from J, with 9 bases between. Germline CDR1 and CDR2: SNHLY and FYNNEI. The CDR3 is 15 amino acids. CDR3 loop: CASSEALTGGNTIYF. The CDR3, as DNA: TGTGCCAGCAGTGAAGCTTTGACAGGTGGAAACACCATATATTTT.

The V and J genes are TRBV28 and TRBJ2-3; TRBD2 matches at 8 bases. The J segment lost 7 bases and the V segment lost 4 bases, leaving 10 bases of the junction unmatched. This CDR3 region has 15 residues. Germline CDR1 and CDR2: MDHEN and SYDVKM. The CDR3 reads CASSSVGGEKNTQYF. For the CDR3, the DNA is TGTGCCAGCAGTTCAGTCGGGGGGGAGAAAAATACGCAGTATTTT.

CDR3 region: CASSMFGGGLNQFF. CDR3 nucleotide sequence: TGTGCCAGTAGTATGTTTGGTGGGGGACTGAATCAGTTCTTC. The chain employs TRBV19 and TRBJ2-1; D may be TRBD2 (6 bases). Germline V gene lookup returns CDR1 LNHDA and CDR2 SQIVND (reference sequence). The CDR3 is made up of 14 amino acids. V lost 3 bases and J lost 13, with 19 bases in between.

V is TRBV15 and J is TRBJ1-2, with 7 bases lining up with TRBD1. Germline lookup yields CDR1 LNHNV and CDR2 YYDKDF (reference sequence). The CDR3 extends over 16 amino acids. Trimming removed 0 bases from V and 4 bases from J; junction bases left unmatched: 8. CDR3 in DNA: TGTGCCACCAGCAGAGATCGGAACAGGGGAGGCTATGGCTACACCTTC. As protein: CATSRDRNRGGYGYTF.

V is TRBV28 and J is TRBJ1-4, with 8 bases identical to TRBD1. This CDR3 region has 14 residues. V was clipped by 9 bases and J by 9 bases; unmatched bases: 12. Germline V gene data show CDR1 as MDHEN and CDR2 as SYDVKM. Written as DNA, the CDR3 is TGTGCCAGTAGAATGACAGGGGAGGTTAAAAAACTGTTTTTT. It codes for CASRMTGEVKKLFF.

For the CDR3, the DNA is TGTGCCAGCAGCTTAGCGGGTGCCCGAACGCAGTATTTT. Amino acids: CASSLAGARTQYF. The chain employs TRBV11-3 and TRBJ2-3; D is undetermined. CDR3 length: 13 amino acids. Germline V lookup: CDR1 SGHNT, CDR2 YENEEA. With 1 base removed from V and 9 bases from J, the gap between germline ends came to 11 bases.

This chain links TRBV2 with TRBJ2-7; 9 bases line up with TRBD1. Germline V gives CDR1 SNHLY, CDR2 FYNNEI. The V segment lost 4 bases and the J segment 1 base; nucleotides outside the gene matches: 5. The CDR3 is made up of 15 amino acids. The CDR3: CASSGDRDSSYEQYF. CDR3 nucleotides: TGTGCCAGCAGTGGGGACAGGGATTCTTCCTACGAGCAGTACTTC. The full variable domain, in which reference TRBV2 and TRBJ2-7 provide the parts outside the CDR3, is EPEVTQTPSHQVTQMGQEVILRCVPISNHLYFYWYRQILGQKVEFLVSFYNNEISEKSEIFDDQFSVERPDGSNFTLKIRSTKLEDSAMYFCASSGDRDSSYEQYFGPGTRLTVT.

This clone was observed a handful of times. V is TRBV6-1 and J is TRBJ2-1, with a weak D call TRBD1 (6 bases). V was clipped by 8 bases and J by 7 bases, with 21 bases between them. Germline V gene lookup returns CDR1 MNHNS and CDR2 SASEGT. CDR3 length equals 15 residues. As DNA, the CDR3 is TGTGCCAGCCCGGTTGATTCGGGACAAAGGAATGAGCAGTTCTTC. It is translated as CASPVDSGQRNEQFF.